These T cell receptor beta chains were read from a single sample in a study of blood T cell repertoires in COVID-19. Generated by immunoSEQ multiplex PCR, the TCRdb table keeps only in-frame clones and is missing some. The sample contains 300,000 to 450,000 clones, 85% of which appear only once. The specimen sequenced was peripheral blood. These receptors were collected from a woman aged 18-29 years with acute or convalescent COVID-19. CDR3s include the opening cysteine and the closing phenylalanine or tryptophan. Fields, in order: V gene, clone size, J gene, D gene, CDR3 protein, CDR3 DNA. A D gene is named only where the DNA matches it firmly. Rows may omit the clone size; those that give it use once, few, many or a size class.

>TRBV5-1|.|TRBJ1-2|TRBD1
CASSSTGAHGYTF
TGCGCCAGCAGCTCGACAGGGGCACATGGCTACACCTTC
>TRBV24-1|.|TRBJ1-2|.
CATSDSWAGYTF
TGTGCCACCAGTGACTCCTGGGCTGGCTACACCTTC
>TRBV6-5|once|TRBJ1-2|TRBD1
CASSRQGDFYTF
TGTGCCAGCAGCCGACAGGGGGATTTCTACACCTTC
>TRBV19|.|TRBJ1-1|.
CASSARVLTEAFF
TGTGCCAGTAGTGCCCGGGTTCTCACTGAAGCTTTCTTT
>TRBV24-1|many|TRBJ1-1|.
CATSDWGDTEAFF
TGTGCCACCAGTGATTGGGGGGACACTGAAGCTTTCTTT
>TRBV13|.|TRBJ2-1|.
CASSHGTTSYNEQFF
TGTGCCAGCAGCCACGGGACAACATCCTACAATGAGCAGTTCTTC
>TRBV12-3/TRBV12-4|.|TRBJ2-7|TRBD2
CASRPLAGDEQYF
TGTGCCAGCAGGCCACTAGCGGGAGATGAGCAGTACTTC
>TRBV27|.|TRBJ2-7|.
CASSFRRSYEQYF
TGTGCCAGCAGTTTTAGGAGGAGCTACGAGCAGTACTTC
>TRBV10-3|.|TRBJ1-1|TRBD1
CAIRGQAANTEAFF
TGTGCCATCAGGGGACAGGCAGCGAACACTGAAGCTTTCTTT
>TRBV28|.|TRBJ1-1|TRBD1
CASSPQGSPNTEAFF
TGTGCCAGCAGCCCACAGGGGTCCCCGAACACTGAAGCTTTCTTT
>TRBV7-3|.|TRBJ1-5|.
CANFYDSYAYNQPQHF
TGTGCCAACTTCTACGACAGTTATGCTTACAATCAGCCCCAGCATTTT
>TRBV18|.|TRBJ1-6|.
CASSPEGDSPLHF
TGTGCCAGCTCCCCTGAGGGTGATTCACCCCTCCACTTT
>TRBV3-1/TRBV3-2|.|TRBJ2-7|.
CASSQVFSSSYEQYF
TGTGCCAGCAGCCAAGTTTTTTCCAGTTCCTACGAGCAGTACTTC
>TRBV9|.|TRBJ2-1|TRBD1
CASSAHRGPNEQFF
TGTGCCAGCAGCGCCCACAGGGGGCCCAATGAGCAGTTCTTC
>TRBV19|.|TRBJ1-1|TRBD1
CASRLTGGTEAFF
TGTGCCAGTAGGTTAACAGGGGGCACTGAAGCTTTCTTT
>TRBV7-3|.|TRBJ2-3|.
CASSPLGGGPDTQYF
TGTGCCAGCAGCCCACTCGGGGGAGGCCCAGATACGCAGTATTTT
>TRBV9|once|TRBJ2-2|TRBD1
CASSEAGGDAGELFF
TGTGCCAGCAGCGAGGCAGGGGGCGATGCCGGGGAGCTGTTTTTT
>TRBV29-1|once|TRBJ1-2|.
CSVERGGLGYTF
TGCAGCGTTGAACGCGGGGGCCTTGGCTACACCTTC
>TRBV6-1|.|TRBJ2-2|.
CASSEHLGATGELFF
TGTGCCAGCAGTGAACATCTAGGGGCAACCGGGGAGCTGTTTTTT
>TRBV10-3|.|TRBJ2-5|.
CAISDFRLQETQYF
TGTGCCATCAGTGATTTTAGACTCCAAGAGACCCAGTACTTC
>TRBV5-4|.|TRBJ1-3|TRBD1
CASSTRTGRGNTIYF
TGTGCCAGCAGCACTCGGACAGGTCGGGGAAACACCATATATTTT
>TRBV10-3|few|TRBJ2-5|TRBD1
CATGQEQETQYF
TGTGCCACCGGACAGGAGCAAGAGACCCAGTACTTC
>TRBV7-7|.|TRBJ2-1|TRBD1
CASSLGTGLDEQFF
TGTGCCAGCAGCTTAGGGACAGGGCTTGATGAGCAGTTCTTC
>TRBV19|once|TRBJ2-2|.
CASSIQGGTTGELFF
TGTGCCAGTTCCATCCAGGGGGGTACCACCGGGGAGCTGTTTTTT
>TRBV7-9|.|TRBJ1-5|.
CASSGPLGAGNQPQHF
TGTGCCAGCAGCGGCCCTCTAGGGGCTGGCAATCAGCCCCAGCATTTT
>TRBV21-1|.|TRBJ2-7|.
CASSKEGQGLVEQYF
TGTGCCAGCAGCAAAGAGGGACAGGGGCTAGTCGAGCAGTACTTC
>TRBV19|once|TRBJ2-3|TRBD1
CASGSGGRNTDTQYF
TGTGCCAGCGGGTCAGGGGGTAGGAACACAGATACGCAGTATTTT
>TRBV2|.|TRBJ2-1|.
CASRGASSYNEQFF
TGTGCCAGCAGGGGGGCAAGCTCCTACAATGAGCAGTTCTTC
>TRBV7-9|once|TRBJ1-2|.
CASSLIEVLTIGYTF
TGTGCCAGCAGCTTAATCGAAGTACTAACTATTGGCTACACCTTC
>TRBV6-1|.|TRBJ1-5|.
CASSDLGGGQPQHF
TGTGCCAGCAGTGACCTTGGGGGAGGGCAGCCCCAGCATTTT
>TRBV29-1|.|TRBJ1-1|TRBD1
CSVVNRGRNTEAFF
TGCAGCGTAGTAAACAGGGGGCGAAACACTGAAGCTTTCTTT
>TRBV9|.|TRBJ2-2|TRBD1
CASSVVVRGTGELFF
TGTGCCAGCAGCGTAGTTGTCAGGGGGACCGGGGAGCTGTTTTTT
>TRBV6-5|.|TRBJ1-1|TRBD1
CAGRQGLDTEAFF
TGTGCCGGCCGACAGGGGCTGGACACTGAAGCTTTCTTT
>TRBV21-1|.|TRBJ1-1|.
CASSMIRQPNTEAFF
TGTGCCAGCAGCATGATTCGACAGCCGAACACTGAAGCTTTCTTT
>TRBV11-2|.|TRBJ1-1|TRBD1
CASSSSDRANTEAFF
TGTGCCAGCAGCTCCTCGGACAGGGCAAACACTGAAGCTTTCTTT
>TRBV28|.|TRBJ2-1|TRBD2
CASDRASGRRNEQFF
TGTGCCAGCGACCGAGCTAGCGGGAGACGAAATGAGCAGTTCTTC
>TRBV14|.|TRBJ1-1|TRBD1
CASSQDPGQGELNTEAFF
TGTGCCAGCAGCCAAGATCCGGGACAGGGAGAATTAAACACTGAAGCTTTCTTT
>TRBV7-2|few|TRBJ1-1|TRBD1
CASSLILAGGKNTEAFF
TGTGCCAGCAGCCTCATCTTAGCAGGGGGAAAGAACACTGAAGCTTTCTTT
>TRBV5-4|.|TRBJ1-3|.
CASSLGAPSSGNTIYF
TGTGCCAGCAGCTTGGGAGCACCGAGCTCTGGAAACACCATATATTTT
>TRBV28|.|TRBJ2-5|TRBD2
CASSFLRGGQETQYF
TGTGCCAGCAGTTTCCTGAGGGGAGGGCAAGAGACCCAGTACTTC
>TRBV5-8|once|TRBJ1-5|.
CASSSAGLHQPQHF
TGTGCCAGCAGCTCTGCGGGGCTCCATCAGCCCCAGCATTTT
>TRBV3-1/TRBV3-2|.|TRBJ2-7|.
CASSQSGGRNEQYF
TGTGCCAGCAGCCAAAGCGGAGGGAGGAACGAGCAGTACTTC
>TRBV5-1|.|TRBJ2-1|.
CASSFSASSYNEQFF
TGCGCCAGCAGCTTCTCTGCGAGCTCCTACAATGAGCAGTTCTTC
>TRBV7-8|.|TRBJ2-1|TRBD2
CASSQFSGGGEQFF
TGTGCCAGCAGCCAGTTTTCGGGAGGAGGTGAGCAGTTCTTC
>TRBV21-1|.|TRBJ2-2|.
CASSSRDSSITGELFF
TGTGCCAGCAGCTCCCGGGACAGCTCAATCACCGGGGAGCTGTTTTTT
>TRBV7-9|.|TRBJ2-7|TRBD1
CASSLKGTGNYEQYF
TGTGCCAGCAGCTTAAAGGGGACAGGTAACTACGAGCAGTACTTC